The entry below describes one T cell receptor beta chain. The data belong to a study of blood T cell repertoires in COVID-19. For the study at large: In each case, the material was cDNA or gDNA derived from T cells, B-cell-depleted T cells, or PBMCs.

The length of the CDR3 is 14 residues. V lost 4 bases to trimming and J lost 0 bases, with 8 bases between them. The V gene's germline CDR1 is SEHNR and CDR2 FQNEAQ (reference sequence). The method was immunoSEQ multiplex PCR; TCRdb's version includes in-frame clones alone and lacks a portion of them. Found here are about 490,000 clones, roughly 85% of them singletons; the top ten hold roughly 3.1%. Source material: peripheral blood. The clonotype comes from a human donor in a cohort sampled during active COVID-19. The rearrangement uses TRBV7-9 and TRBJ2-3; the D is unclear. The CDR3, as DNA: TGTGCCAGCAGCTCCCTTACTAGCACAGATACGCAGTATTTT. Residues: CASSSLTSTDTQYF.